This is a list of T cell receptor beta chains from one sample in a study of identical twins. TCRdb fed the 5' RACE reads into MiXCR, producing one record per CDR3 protein. The sample consists of 350,000 to 450,000 distinct CDR3 sequences, about 18% of them appearing once. Material: naive T cells sorted from blood. The receptors stem from a man aged 50 to 60 in good health. Each CDR3 is given with its conserved first and last residue. Fields, in order: J gene, clone size, D gene, V gene, CDR3 DNA, CDR3 protein. A D gene is named only where the DNA matches it firmly. Clone size is not always given. Where it is, it says once, few, many or a class for expanded clones.

j_gene: TRBJ1-2
abundance: few
d_gene: .
v_gene: TRBV20-1
CDR3nt: TGCAGTGCTAGAGAAGGGCTAACTAACTATGGCTACACCTTC
CDR3aa: CSAREGLTNYGYTF

j_gene: TRBJ1-6
abundance: .
d_gene: TRBD1
v_gene: TRBV6-1
CDR3nt: TGTGCCAGCAGTGAAGTAAAGGGACAGGGTTCACCCCTCCACTTT
CDR3aa: CASSEVKGQGSPLHF

j_gene: TRBJ2-2
abundance: .
d_gene: .
v_gene: TRBV11-2
CDR3nt: TGTGCCAGCAGCTTAGCTCGGGCAACCGGGGAGCTGTTTTTT
CDR3aa: CASSLARATGELFF

j_gene: TRBJ2-1
abundance: many
d_gene: .
v_gene: TRBV5-1
CDR3nt: TGCGCCAGCATCGAGGGGGCGATCGGGGGCCAAGGTGAGCAGTTCTTC
CDR3aa: CASIEGAIGGQGEQFF

j_gene: TRBJ2-1
abundance: many
d_gene: .
v_gene: TRBV29-1
CDR3nt: TGCAGCGTTGAAGGCCGGATTAGCTCCTACAATGAGCAGTTCTTC
CDR3aa: CSVEGRISSYNEQFF

j_gene: TRBJ2-3
abundance: few
d_gene: .
v_gene: TRBV27
CDR3nt: TGTGCCAGCAGTTTATCGCGGAGCACAGATACGCAGTATTTT
CDR3aa: CASSLSRSTDTQYF

j_gene: TRBJ2-1
abundance: many
d_gene: TRBD1
v_gene: TRBV5-1
CDR3nt: TGCGCCAGCAGCAGGGACAGGGGCTATGAGCAGTTCTTC
CDR3aa: CASSRDRGYEQFF

j_gene: TRBJ1-2
abundance: .
d_gene: .
v_gene: TRBV10-3
CDR3nt: TGTGCCATCAGTGTGAGGGGCGACTATGGCTACACCTTC
CDR3aa: CAISVRGDYGYTF

j_gene: TRBJ2-1
abundance: many
d_gene: TRBD2
v_gene: TRBV6-1
CDR3nt: TGTGCCAGCAGCCGACTAGCGGGAGGGTACAATGAGCAGTTCTTC
CDR3aa: CASSRLAGGYNEQFF

j_gene: TRBJ2-1
abundance: once
d_gene: TRBD2
v_gene: TRBV6-2/TRBV6-3
CDR3nt: TGTGCCAGCAGCTTGTACCGGACTAGCGCAGGCGATGAGCAGTTCTTC
CDR3aa: CASSLYRTSAGDEQFF

j_gene: TRBJ1-4
abundance: .
d_gene: TRBD1
v_gene: TRBV28
CDR3nt: TGTGCCAGCAGGAATCGGGACAGGGGTCGTGAAAAACTGTTTTTT
CDR3aa: CASRNRDRGREKLFF

j_gene: TRBJ2-5
abundance: many
d_gene: .
v_gene: TRBV7-9
CDR3nt: TGTGCCAGCAGCTTAACTAGGTTGGAGACCCAGTACTTC
CDR3aa: CASSLTRLETQYF

j_gene: TRBJ2-3
abundance: .
d_gene: .
v_gene: TRBV7-9
CDR3nt: TGTGCCAGCAGCAGGGGGGGCGCAGATACGCAGTATTTT
CDR3aa: CASSRGGADTQYF

j_gene: TRBJ2-2
abundance: many
d_gene: .
v_gene: TRBV7-2
CDR3nt: TGTGCCAGCACCCGACAGCTTAACACCGGGGAGCTGTTTTTT
CDR3aa: CASTRQLNTGELFF

j_gene: TRBJ2-7
abundance: few
d_gene: .
v_gene: TRBV13
CDR3nt: TGTGCCAGCAGCTTGGGGAAAAACAGGGTCCAGTACTTC
CDR3aa: CASSLGKNRVQYF

j_gene: TRBJ2-3
abundance: .
d_gene: TRBD2
v_gene: TRBV9
CDR3nt: TGTGCCAGCAGCCCTTTAGCGGGAGGCAACACAGATACGCAGTATTTT
CDR3aa: CASSPLAGGNTDTQYF

j_gene: TRBJ1-4
abundance: .
d_gene: .
v_gene: TRBV6-1
CDR3nt: TGTGCCAGCAGCTGGGACTGGAGCGGAGATGAAAAACTGTTTTTT
CDR3aa: CASSWDWSGDEKLFF

j_gene: TRBJ2-2
abundance: few
d_gene: .
v_gene: TRBV4-1
CDR3nt: TGCGCCAGCAGCCAATGGGGGGGGCCGAGCGGGGAGCTGTTTTTT
CDR3aa: CASSQWGGPSGELFF

j_gene: TRBJ1-3
abundance: .
d_gene: .
v_gene: TRBV12-3/TRBV12-4
CDR3nt: TGTGCCAGCATGGGGGGAGCAGGAAACACCATATATTTT
CDR3aa: CASMGGAGNTIYF

j_gene: TRBJ1-2
abundance: few
d_gene: .
v_gene: TRBV5-1
CDR3nt: TGCGCCAGCAGCTTGGGCGATTCGGGCTATGGCTACACCTTC
CDR3aa: CASSLGDSGYGYTF

j_gene: TRBJ2-3
abundance: many
d_gene: .
v_gene: TRBV2
CDR3nt: TGTGCCAGCACATACGACAAAGCAATTACGCAGTATTTT
CDR3aa: CASTYDKAITQYF

j_gene: TRBJ2-1
abundance: few
d_gene: .
v_gene: TRBV5-1
CDR3nt: TGCGCCAGCAGCGCGGACCACAACACCTACAATGAGCAGTTCTTC
CDR3aa: CASSADHNTYNEQFF

j_gene: TRBJ2-7
abundance: .
d_gene: TRBD2
v_gene: TRBV5-1
CDR3nt: TGCGCCAGCAGCCCAGGACTAGCGGGAGTGTTCTACGAGCAGTACTTC
CDR3aa: CASSPGLAGVFYEQYF

j_gene: TRBJ2-1
abundance: few
d_gene: TRBD1
v_gene: TRBV6-2/TRBV6-3
CDR3nt: TGTGCCAGCAGTAACTCCTACCGGACAGGGAGACCAAACAATGAGCAGTTCTTC
CDR3aa: CASSNSYRTGRPNNEQFF

j_gene: TRBJ2-7
abundance: many
d_gene: TRBD1
v_gene: TRBV10-2
CDR3nt: TGCGCCAGCAGTGTCTCCCGGGACAGACTTGTGCACGAGCAGTACTTC
CDR3aa: CASSVSRDRLVHEQYF

j_gene: TRBJ2-3
abundance: many
d_gene: TRBD2
v_gene: TRBV7-8
CDR3nt: TGTGCCAGCAGCCTCCATGCGGGAGTGCTCACAGATACGCAGTATTTT
CDR3aa: CASSLHAGVLTDTQYF

j_gene: TRBJ2-3
abundance: many
d_gene: .
v_gene: TRBV15
CDR3nt: TGTGCCACCAGCAGAGATCGAAATACGTGGGGCACAGATACGCAGTATTTT
CDR3aa: CATSRDRNTWGTDTQYF

j_gene: TRBJ2-2
abundance: few
d_gene: .
v_gene: TRBV12-3/TRBV12-4
CDR3nt: TGTGCCAGCAGTTTCTCCAGCAGGAACACCGGGGAGCTGTTTTTT
CDR3aa: CASSFSSRNTGELFF

j_gene: TRBJ2-2
abundance: few
d_gene: TRBD1
v_gene: TRBV11-2
CDR3nt: TGTGCCAGCCGACCTTTACAGGGGGCGGTTACCGGGGAGCTGTTTTTT
CDR3aa: CASRPLQGAVTGELFF

j_gene: TRBJ2-5
abundance: many
d_gene: .
v_gene: TRBV20-1
CDR3nt: TGCAGTGCTAGAGCAATTGAGGGACGTACTTGGGGAGAGACCCAGTACTTC
CDR3aa: CSARAIEGRTWGETQYF

j_gene: TRBJ2-7
abundance: .
d_gene: TRBD1
v_gene: TRBV28
CDR3nt: TGTGCCAGCAGTTTCCGACCCGGGACAGGGACCTACGAGCAGTACTTC
CDR3aa: CASSFRPGTGTYEQYF

j_gene: TRBJ2-1
abundance: .
d_gene: .
v_gene: TRBV4-2
CDR3nt: TGTGCCAGCAGCCAAAGTAGGGGGGCCTCCTACAATGAGCAGTTCTTC
CDR3aa: CASSQSRGASYNEQFF

j_gene: TRBJ2-1
abundance: .
d_gene: .
v_gene: TRBV18
CDR3nt: TGTGCCAGCTCACCATACGGGGATTCCTACAATGAGCAGTTCTTC
CDR3aa: CASSPYGDSYNEQFF

j_gene: TRBJ2-3
abundance: many
d_gene: TRBD2
v_gene: TRBV12-3/TRBV12-4
CDR3nt: TGTGCCAGCAGTCCCAGACTAGCGGGAGGTAACACAGATACGCAGTATTTT
CDR3aa: CASSPRLAGGNTDTQYF

j_gene: TRBJ2-3
abundance: .
d_gene: .
v_gene: TRBV12-3/TRBV12-4
CDR3nt: TGTGCCAGCAGTTTACGGCCTACCACAGAAAGCACAGATACGCAGTATTTT
CDR3aa: CASSLRPTTESTDTQYF

j_gene: TRBJ2-3
abundance: .
d_gene: TRBD2
v_gene: TRBV29-1
CDR3nt: TGCAGCGTGGGGCCACTAGCGAGATACACAGATACGCAGTATTTT
CDR3aa: CSVGPLARYTDTQYF

j_gene: TRBJ1-1
abundance: many
d_gene: TRBD1
v_gene: TRBV5-1
CDR3nt: TGCGCCAGCAGCCCGACGACAGGGTTGGCTGAAGCTTTCTTT
CDR3aa: CASSPTTGLAEAFF

j_gene: TRBJ2-5
abundance: .
d_gene: .
v_gene: TRBV29-1
CDR3nt: TGCAGCGAAGGACGGAGGGCAGAGACCCAGTACTTC
CDR3aa: CSEGRRAETQYF

j_gene: TRBJ1-5
abundance: .
d_gene: TRBD1
v_gene: TRBV6-2/TRBV6-3
CDR3nt: TGTGCCAGCAGTTACTCGACAGGGTTTAATCAGCCCCAGCATTTT
CDR3aa: CASSYSTGFNQPQHF

j_gene: TRBJ2-5
abundance: .
d_gene: .
v_gene: TRBV10-1
CDR3nt: TGCGCCAGCAGCGATAGACACCGAGAGACCCAGTACTTC
CDR3aa: CASSDRHRETQYF

j_gene: TRBJ2-1
abundance: many
d_gene: .
v_gene: TRBV29-1
CDR3nt: TGCAGCGTTGAAAGGGGAGAGCAGTTCTTC
CDR3aa: CSVERGEQFF

j_gene: TRBJ2-2
abundance: .
d_gene: .
v_gene: TRBV12-3/TRBV12-4
CDR3nt: TGTGCCAGCAGGTCTACCGGGATCAGCTTCACCGGGGAGCTGTTTTTT
CDR3aa: CASRSTGISFTGELFF

j_gene: TRBJ2-7
abundance: .
d_gene: TRBD1
v_gene: TRBV20-1
CDR3nt: TGCAGTGCTAGTCGACAGGGCCACGAGCAGTACTTC
CDR3aa: CSASRQGHEQYF

j_gene: TRBJ1-2
abundance: many
d_gene: TRBD1
v_gene: TRBV5-1
CDR3nt: TGCGCCAGCAAAAGGGACAGGGCATTTGGCTACACCTTC
CDR3aa: CASKRDRAFGYTF

j_gene: TRBJ2-1
abundance: few
d_gene: .
v_gene: TRBV20-1
CDR3nt: TGCAGTGCTAGCGTACCGGGGCCCTATGAGCAGTTCTTC
CDR3aa: CSASVPGPYEQFF

j_gene: TRBJ2-1
abundance: .
d_gene: TRBD1
v_gene: TRBV7-2
CDR3nt: TGTGCCAGCAGCTATCATCCGGGACAGGTCCTCAATGAGCAGTTCTTC
CDR3aa: CASSYHPGQVLNEQFF

j_gene: TRBJ2-1
abundance: few
d_gene: .
v_gene: TRBV21-1
CDR3nt: TGTGCCAGCAGCAATCGAGGGGACATCCCAGCCAAGGAGCGGGAGTCCCATGAGCAGTTCTTC
CDR3aa: CASSNRGDIPAKERESHEQFF

j_gene: TRBJ2-7
abundance: many
d_gene: .
v_gene: TRBV7-9
CDR3nt: TGTGCCAGCAGCTCAGGGTTGGGGACCTCTAAAACGAATGGGCAGTACTTC
CDR3aa: CASSSGLGTSKTNGQYF

j_gene: TRBJ2-5
abundance: once
d_gene: .
v_gene: TRBV11-1
CDR3nt: TGTGCCAGCCTCGGCCAAGAGACCCAGTACTTC
CDR3aa: CASLGQETQYF

j_gene: TRBJ1-1
abundance: few
d_gene: TRBD1
v_gene: TRBV6-5
CDR3nt: TGTGCCAGCAGTTACTCCCTCCGGACAGGATACACTGAAGCTTTCTTT
CDR3aa: CASSYSLRTGYTEAFF

j_gene: TRBJ2-7
abundance: many
d_gene: TRBD1
v_gene: TRBV4-1
CDR3nt: TGCGCCAGCAGCCAGGGGACAGGGTACTACGAGCAGTACTTC
CDR3aa: CASSQGTGYYEQYF

j_gene: TRBJ2-3
abundance: few
d_gene: TRBD1
v_gene: TRBV5-1
CDR3nt: TGCGCCAGCAGCCTACTAGGACAGGGGACCACAGATACGCAGTATTTT
CDR3aa: CASSLLGQGTTDTQYF

j_gene: TRBJ2-6
abundance: .
d_gene: .
v_gene: TRBV12-3/TRBV12-4
CDR3nt: TGTGCCAGCAGTTTATGGTCAGGCGTCCTGACTTTC
CDR3aa: CASSLWSGVLTF

j_gene: TRBJ1-2
abundance: few
d_gene: .
v_gene: TRBV7-2
CDR3nt: TGTGCCAGCAGCCCAACGACGGGGATATTTGAGGGCTACACCTTC
CDR3aa: CASSPTTGIFEGYTF

j_gene: TRBJ2-4
abundance: many
d_gene: .
v_gene: TRBV10-3
CDR3nt: TGTGCCATCAGTGAGTTCGAGTCGGGGACCGGGAGTATTCAGTACTTC
CDR3aa: CAISEFESGTGSIQYF

j_gene: TRBJ2-2
abundance: many
d_gene: .
v_gene: TRBV5-1
CDR3nt: TGTGCCAGCAGCTCAGGGAACACCGGGGAGCTGTTTTTT
CDR3aa: CASSSGNTGELFF

j_gene: TRBJ1-5
abundance: many
d_gene: .
v_gene: TRBV11-2
CDR3nt: TGTGCCAGCAGCCTCTGGGAGAATCAGCCCCAGCATTTT
CDR3aa: CASSLWENQPQHF

j_gene: TRBJ2-5
abundance: .
d_gene: TRBD1
v_gene: TRBV28
CDR3nt: TGTGCCAGCAGTACAGGGGCAGGTTACGGGGAGACCCAGTACTTC
CDR3aa: CASSTGAGYGETQYF

j_gene: TRBJ2-3
abundance: few
d_gene: .
v_gene: TRBV5-1
CDR3nt: TGCGCCAGCAGCGCCGGGGGGCGGAATACGCAGTATTTT
CDR3aa: CASSAGGRNTQYF